These 2 T cell receptor beta chains originate from one sample sequenced in a study of post-analysis software for immune sequencing data. Presence of unique molecular identifiers characterized the TCR beta cDNA libraries. Using its own MiXCR run on the PCR reads, TCRdb lists one record per CDR3 protein. The data show about 430,000 distinct CDR3 sequences, approximately 42% seen once. General observations from the study: Relative to controls, patients had roughly five TRBV segments at higher frequency, with TRBV5-6, TRBV5-1 and TRBV20-1 among these.

What these receptors recognize is not known. The sample consisted of blood. Receptors were obtained from a girl aged 2 to 9 with multiple sclerosis.

In its sample, this clonotype was seen once. The chain combines TRBV24-1 with TRBJ2-4; the D gene is possibly TRBD1 (5 bases). The J call is uncertain, as TRBJ2-7 better fits the DNA end. Germline V CDR1 and CDR2: KGHDR, SFDVKD. The CDR3 spans 10 residues. The CDR3 loop reads CVTGSYEQYF. The CDR3 DNA reads TGTGTCACAGGATCCTACGAGCAGTACTTC.

The chain uses TRBV7-3 and TRBJ2-5; TRBD2 matches at 10 bases. Germline V gives CDR1 SGHTA, CDR2 FQGTGA. Germline trimming cut 4 bases from V and 1 base from J; bases unmatched to any gene: 6. The CDR3 is made up of 16 amino acids. The DNA for the CDR3 is TGTGCCAGCAGCTCAGGGGTAGCGGGGGGCCAAGAGACCCAGTACTTC. Its translation is CASSSGVAGGQETQYF.